These 4 T cell receptor beta chains originate from one sample sequenced in a study of shared clonotypes between healthy human individuals. Naivety among CD8 cells was defined by CD45RO negativity and positive CCR7 selection, thereby excluding terminally differentiated effector memory CD45RA+ cells. Here immunoSEQ multiplex PCR was the method, and the copy in TCRdb shows in-frame clones only, minus some. Among about 590,000 clones listed, nearly 97% were seen once. The sequenced sample consisted of naive CD8+ T cells sorted from blood. These receptors were obtained from a woman aged 25 to 39 in good health.

To note about this clone: The sample holds other DNA sequences that translate to the same CDR3. The V and J genes are TRBV27 and TRBJ2-1, with D uncertain. Germline values: CDR1 MNHEY, CDR2 SMNVEV (reference sequence). This CDR3 comprises 12 residues. V was clipped by 4 bases and J by 4 bases, with 5 bases between them. DNA of the CDR3: TGTGCCAGCAGTTCCGGTTACAATGAGCAGTTCTTC. It translates to CASSSGYNEQFF.

The genes are TRBV6-5 and TRBJ1-2; D may be TRBD1 (6 bases). CDR3 size: 15 residues. The ends were cut back, 5 bases at V and 1 base at J, with 14 bases in the middle. The germline V gene encodes CDR1 MNHEY and CDR2 SVGAGI. CDR3 nucleotides: TGTGCCAGCAGTACCCGGACAGTGATTAACTATGGCTACACCTTC. It encodes CASSTRTVINYGYTF.

The gene calls are TRBV28 and TRBJ2-1, with TRBD1 as a possible D gene (6 bases). CDR3 length: 18 amino acids. CDR1 and CDR2 from the germline V gene are MDHEN and SYDVKM. Trimming took 4 bases from V and 7 from J, leaving 26 bases between them. CDR3 loop: CASSSPAIQGSIDNEQFF. The CDR3 DNA sequence: TGTGCCAGCAGTTCCCCCGCGATACAGGGCTCCATTGATAATGAGCAGTTCTTC.

This clone was counted a single time. V is TRBV5-5 and J is TRBJ2-7; D uncertain. Germline V gene data show CDR1 as SGHKS and CDR2 as YYEKEE (reference sequence). The CDR3 covers 11 residues. Trimming removed 6 bases at V and 6 bases at J, with 10 bases between. DNA for the CDR3: TGTGCCAGCACCCCCGGGCTCGAGCAGTACTTC. The encoded protein is CASTPGLEQYF.